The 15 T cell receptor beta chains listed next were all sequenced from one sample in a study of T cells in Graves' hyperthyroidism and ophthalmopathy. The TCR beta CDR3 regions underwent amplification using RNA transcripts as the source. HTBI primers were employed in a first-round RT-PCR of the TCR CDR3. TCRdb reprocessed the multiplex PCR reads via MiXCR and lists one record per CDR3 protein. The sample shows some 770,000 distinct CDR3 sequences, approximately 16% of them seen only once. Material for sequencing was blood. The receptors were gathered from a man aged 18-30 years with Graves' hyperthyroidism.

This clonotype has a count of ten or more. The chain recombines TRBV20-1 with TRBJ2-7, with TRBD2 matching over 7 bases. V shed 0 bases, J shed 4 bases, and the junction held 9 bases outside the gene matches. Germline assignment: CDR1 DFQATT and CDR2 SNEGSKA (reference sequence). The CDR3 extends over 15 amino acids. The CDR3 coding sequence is TGCAGTGCTAGAGATTTGGCGGGAGATGTTTACGAGCAGTACTTC. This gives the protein CSARDLAGDVYEQYF.

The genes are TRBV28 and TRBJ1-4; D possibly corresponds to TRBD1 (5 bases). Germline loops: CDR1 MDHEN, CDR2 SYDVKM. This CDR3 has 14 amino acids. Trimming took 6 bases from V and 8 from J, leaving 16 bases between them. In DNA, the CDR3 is TGTGCCAGCAGCCCAGGGCCCTTTGTCGAAAAACTGTTTTTT. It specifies CASSPGPFVEKLFF.

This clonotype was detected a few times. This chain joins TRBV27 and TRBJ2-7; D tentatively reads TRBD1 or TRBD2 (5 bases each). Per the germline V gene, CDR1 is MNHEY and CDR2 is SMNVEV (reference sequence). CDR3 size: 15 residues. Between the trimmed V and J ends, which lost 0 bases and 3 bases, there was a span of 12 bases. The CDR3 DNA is TGTGCCAGCAGTTTATCGATGTGGGGGAACTACGAGCAGTACTTC. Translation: CASSLSMWGNYEQYF.

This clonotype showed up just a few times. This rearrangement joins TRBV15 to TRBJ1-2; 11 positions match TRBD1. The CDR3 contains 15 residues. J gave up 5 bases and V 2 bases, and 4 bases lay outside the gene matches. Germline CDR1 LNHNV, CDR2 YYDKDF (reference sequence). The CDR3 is CATSRPRDRGYGYTF. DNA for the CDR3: TGTGCCACCAGCAGACCCCGGGACAGGGGGTATGGCTACACCTTC.

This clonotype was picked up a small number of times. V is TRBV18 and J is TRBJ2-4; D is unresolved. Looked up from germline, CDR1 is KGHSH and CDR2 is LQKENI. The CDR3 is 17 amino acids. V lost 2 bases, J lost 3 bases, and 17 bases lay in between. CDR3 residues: CASSPKAGLANKNIQYF. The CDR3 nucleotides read TGTGCCAGCTCACCAAAGGCCGGTCTTGCAAACAAAAACATTCAGTACTTC. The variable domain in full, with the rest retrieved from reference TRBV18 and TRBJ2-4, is NAGVMQNPRHLVRRRGQEARLRCSPMKGHSHVYWYRQLPEEGLKFMVYLQKENIIDESGMPKERFSAEFPKEGPSILRIQQVVRGDSAAYFCASSPKAGLANKNIQYFGAGTRLSVL.

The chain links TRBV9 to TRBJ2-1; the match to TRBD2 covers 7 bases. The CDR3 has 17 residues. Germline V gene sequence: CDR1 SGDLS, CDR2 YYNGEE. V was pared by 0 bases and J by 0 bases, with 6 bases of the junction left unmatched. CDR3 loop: CASSVGPGGFSYNEQFF. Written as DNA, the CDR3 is TGTGCCAGCAGCGTAGGGCCCGGGGGGTTCTCCTACAATGAGCAGTTCTTC.

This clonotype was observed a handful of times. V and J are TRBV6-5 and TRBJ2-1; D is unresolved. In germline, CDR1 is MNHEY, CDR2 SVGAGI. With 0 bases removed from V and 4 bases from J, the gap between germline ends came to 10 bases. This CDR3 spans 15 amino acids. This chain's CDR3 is CASSYSTGHYNEQFF. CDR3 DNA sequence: TGTGCCAGCAGTTACTCGACGGGCCATTACAATGAGCAGTTCTTC.

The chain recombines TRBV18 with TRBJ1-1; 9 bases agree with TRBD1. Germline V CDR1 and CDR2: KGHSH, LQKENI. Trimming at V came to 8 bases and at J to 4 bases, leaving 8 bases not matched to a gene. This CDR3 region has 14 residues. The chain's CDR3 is CASSVGTGFTEAFF. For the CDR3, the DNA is TGTGCCAGCAGCGTCGGGACAGGGTTCACTGAAGCTTTCTTT.

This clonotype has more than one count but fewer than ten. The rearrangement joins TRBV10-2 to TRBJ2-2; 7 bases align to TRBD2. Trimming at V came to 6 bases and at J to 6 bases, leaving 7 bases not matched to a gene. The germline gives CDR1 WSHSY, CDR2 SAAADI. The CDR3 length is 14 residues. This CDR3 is CASSGDYVPGELFF. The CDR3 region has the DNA TGCGCCAGCAGCGGGGACTACGTCCCCGGGGAGCTGTTTTTT.

The CDR3 DNA reads as TGTGCCAGTAGTCTAGGACTAGCGGAGGTAACCTACGAGCAGTACTTC. Translated, it gives CASSLGLAEVTYEQYF. The chain links TRBV19 to TRBJ2-7, with 10 bases aligning to TRBD2. The CDR3 consists of 16 residues. Germline loops: CDR1 LNHDA, CDR2 SQIVND (reference sequence). The ends lost 5 bases at V and 2 bases at J; junction bases unmatched: 9. Combining the CDR3 with reference TRBV19 and TRBJ2-7 gives the whole variable domain DGGITQSPKYLFRKEGQNVTLSCEQNLNHDAMYWYRQDPGQGLRLIYYSQIVNDFQKGDIAEGYSVSREKKESFPLTVTSAQKNPTAFYLCASSLGLAEVTYEQYFGPGTRLTVT.

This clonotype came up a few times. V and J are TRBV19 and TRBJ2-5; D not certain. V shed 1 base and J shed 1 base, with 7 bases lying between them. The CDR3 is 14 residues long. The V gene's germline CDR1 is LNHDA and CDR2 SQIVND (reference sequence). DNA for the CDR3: TGTGCCAGTAGTATAGGCGGCGGCCAAGAGACCCAGTACTTC. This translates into CASSIGGGQETQYF.

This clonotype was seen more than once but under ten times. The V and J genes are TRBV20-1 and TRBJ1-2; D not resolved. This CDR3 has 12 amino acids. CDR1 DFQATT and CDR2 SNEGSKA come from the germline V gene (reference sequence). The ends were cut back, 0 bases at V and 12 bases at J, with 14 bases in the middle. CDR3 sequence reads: CSARDRRVADTF. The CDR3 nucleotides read TGCAGTGCTAGAGATCGGAGGGTCGCTGACACCTTC.

As DNA, the CDR3 is TGTGCCAGCAACTGGCGGAGCTCCTACGAGCAGTACTTC. Protein product: CASNWRSSYEQYF. The V call is TRBV6-2 or TRBV6-3, the J call TRBJ2-7; D is unclear. The CDR3 runs 13 residues. With 7 bases removed from V and 0 bases from J, the gap between germline ends came to 10 bases. Germline V lookup: CDR1 MNHEY, CDR2 SVGEGT.

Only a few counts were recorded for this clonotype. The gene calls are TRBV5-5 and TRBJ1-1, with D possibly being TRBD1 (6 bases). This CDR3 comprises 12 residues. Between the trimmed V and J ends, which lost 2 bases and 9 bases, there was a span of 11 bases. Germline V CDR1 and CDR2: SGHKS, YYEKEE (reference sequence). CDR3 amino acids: CASSFQQGQAFF. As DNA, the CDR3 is TGTGCCAGCAGCTTTCAACAGGGTCAAGCTTTCTTT.

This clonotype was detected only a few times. The CDR3 DNA sequence: TGTGCCAGCAGACCGGGACAGGGGTTCACCGGGGAGCTGTTTTTT. It is translated as CASRPGQGFTGELFF. The chain uses TRBV12-3 or TRBV12-4 and TRBJ2-2; 10 positions agree with TRBD1. J lost 4 bases, V lost 6 bases, and 5 bases had no gene match. The CDR3 runs 15 residues.